There are many counts of the clone carrying this T cell receptor (beta chain). The target antigen is unknown. These data originate in a study of blood T cells in healthy people across ages. The CDR3 is made up of 14 amino acids. Looked up from germline, CDR1 is SGHTA and CDR2 is FQGNSA. Deletions cut 7 bases from V and 5 bases from J, with 17 bases between. Study-wide results and limits: When one million T cells were used, diversity estimates were thought to be underestimates. There was a strong correlation between TCR beta diversity and naive T cell percentage.

There were healthy Caucasian individuals from Russia, aged roughly 6 to 90, serving as donors. A second PCR of roughly 7 to 11 cycles used a sample-barcoded 5' primer and a J-beta primer mix. Tags on each cDNA molecule came from a template-switch adaptor with 12 random nucleotides. Using its own MiXCR run on the 5' RACE reads, TCRdb lists one record per CDR3 protein. The sample consists of hundreds of thousands of distinct CDR3 sequences, 25% to 30% of them appearing once. V usage is TRBV7-2 and J usage is TRBJ2-5; D is tentatively TRBD1 or TRBD2 (6 bases each). The sample consisted of blood. The TCR comes from a woman at least 80 years old in good health. The CDR3 here is CASTEGGPGETQYF. CDR3 nucleotide sequence: TGTGCCAGCACAGAGGGGGGACCTGGGGAGACCCAGTACTTC.